Below, 29 T cell receptor beta chains from the same sample are listed, as sequenced in a study of T cell responses to AZD1222 COVID-19 vaccine. Method: immunoSEQ multiplex PCR; TCRdb's copy keeps in-frame clones and lacks some. In the table there are about 130,000 clones, roughly 93% of which are singletons. The specimen comprised peripheral blood, sampled on day 0 of AZD1222 vaccination. These receptors all stem from an adult in good health.

This rearrangement joins TRBV7-2 to TRBJ2-5; 9 bases are shared with TRBD2. Unmatched junction bases numbered 12, after V lost 4 bases and J lost 6 bases. CDR3 length equals 16 residues. Germline-derived CDR1 and CDR2 are SGHTA and FQGNSA. The DNA of the CDR3 is TGTGCCAGCAGCTCCCGCAGCGGGCTAGCGGGGCAGACCCAGTACTTC. Translation: CASSSRSGLAGQTQYF.

This clone was seen only once. This chain joins TRBV7-6 and TRBJ2-3, with D tentatively TRBD2 (5 bases). The V end lost 1 base, the J end lost 2 bases, and 7 bases lay between the germline ends. The CDR3 is 14 residues long. Germline V gene sequence: CDR1 SGHVS, CDR2 FNYEAQ. The CDR3 DNA is TGTGCCAGCAGCTTAGGAGGGCACACAGATACGCAGTATTTT. Residues: CASSLGGHTDTQYF.

The V call is TRBV6-1, the J call TRBJ1-2; a possible D gene is TRBD1 (5 bases). Trimming pared 2 bases from V and 2 bases from J, leaving 12 bases between. The germline CDR1 and CDR2 sequences are MNHNS and SASEGT. The CDR3 loop spans 15 amino acids. This CDR3 reads CASSEINGANYGYTF. CDR3 in DNA: TGTGCCAGCAGTGAAATCAACGGGGCGAACTATGGCTACACCTTC.

The chain carries TRBV19 and TRBJ1-4; perhaps TRBD1 as D (5 bases). This CDR3 contains 14 residues. Trimming left V 4 bases short and J 0 bases short, with 6 bases between. Germline-derived CDR1 and CDR2 are LNHDA and SQIVND (reference sequence). The CDR3 DNA reads as TGTGCCAGTAGTAAGACAGCAACTAATGAAAAACTGTTTTTT. This encodes CASSKTATNEKLFF.

This chain joins TRBV3-1 (or the pseudogene TRBV3-2) and TRBJ1-6; no definite D call. V was clipped by 1 base and J by 7 bases, with 8 bases between them. The length of the CDR3 is 14 residues. Per germline, CDR1 LGHDT and CDR2 YNNKEL (reference sequence). The CDR3 reads CASSQADENSPLHF. CDR3 DNA: TGTGCCAGCAGCCAAGCAGACGAGAATTCACCCCTCCACTTT.

This chain uses TRBV6-5 with TRBJ2-7; D is perhaps TRBD1 or TRBD2 (5 bases each). V lost 6 bases and J 4 bases, leaving 13 bases between the germline ends. The CDR3 runs 13 residues. Germline V CDR1 and CDR2: MNHEY, SVGAGI. Here the CDR3 reads CASRPGRIYEQYF. CDR3 coding DNA: TGTGCCAGCAGACCGGGACGGATATACGAGCAGTACTTC.

The chain employs TRBV19 and TRBJ1-5, with 7 bases fitting TRBD1. Germline loops: CDR1 LNHDA, CDR2 SQIVND (reference sequence). V gave up 2 bases and J gave up 6 bases; unmatched junction bases: 7. This CDR3 comprises 15 residues. The CDR3: CASSIPDRASQPQHF. In nucleotides, the CDR3 is TGTGCCAGTAGTATACCCGACAGGGCTAGTCAGCCCCAGCATTTT. Full variable domain (missing parts from reference TRBV19 and TRBJ1-5): DGGITQSPKYLFRKEGQNVTLSCEQNLNHDAMYWYRQDPGQGLRLIYYSQIVNDFQKGDIAEGYSVSREKKESFPLTVTSAQKNPTAFYLCASSIPDRASQPQHFGDGTRLSIL.

The rearrangement joins TRBV29-1 to TRBJ2-1; possible D gene TRBD2, 6 bases. Per the germline V gene, CDR1 is SQVTM and CDR2 is ANQGSEA. V shed 4 bases and J shed 3 bases, with 19 bases lying between them. The CDR3 covers 16 residues. The CDR3 sequence: CSVAKSGTSYYNEQFF. The CDR3 DNA reads TGCAGCGTTGCCAAATCCGGGACTTCATACTACAATGAGCAGTTCTTC.

This sequence joins TRBV6-6 and TRBJ1-5; 8 nucleotides agree with TRBD1. This CDR3 contains 16 residues. Germline CDR1 is MNHNY and CDR2 is SVGAGI (reference sequence). The J segment lost 1 base and the V segment lost 6 bases, leaving 8 bases of the junction unmatched. The CDR3: CASSPPGGRSNQPQHF. The CDR3 coding sequence is TGTGCCAGCAGCCCCCCAGGGGGCAGGAGCAATCAGCCCCAGCATTTT.

The V gene is TRBV7-9, the J gene TRBJ1-5; D is unresolved. Germline CDR1 SEHNR, CDR2 FQNEAQ (reference sequence). The CDR3 is made up of 12 amino acids. The V and J ends lost 4 bases and 3 bases respectively, with 4 bases between them. CDR3 sequence reads: CASSWANQPQHF. The CDR3 DNA sequence: TGTGCCAGCAGCTGGGCCAATCAGCCCCAGCATTTT.

The gene calls are TRBV3-1 (or the pseudogene TRBV3-2) and TRBJ1-4, with D perhaps matching TRBD1 (6 bases). Germline lookup yields CDR1 LGHDT and CDR2 YNNKEL (reference sequence). Trimming left V 5 bases short and J 6 bases short, with 16 bases between. There are 15 residues in the CDR3. CDR3 loop: CASSSTGAADEKLFF. The CDR3 DNA reads TGTGCCAGCAGCTCAACGGGGGCGGCGGATGAAAAACTGTTTTTT.

The genes are TRBV5-6 and TRBJ2-7, with TRBD1 matching over 10 bases. V was clipped by 4 bases and J by 5 bases; unmatched bases: 12. The CDR3 consists of 16 residues. The germline CDR1 and CDR2 sequences are SGHDT and YYEEEE. Here the CDR3 reads CASSGPGQGIFNEQYF. The CDR3 region has the DNA TGTGCCAGCAGCGGGCCGGGACAGGGGATTTTCAACGAGCAGTACTTC.

The CDR3 sequence: CASSFGQDEKLFF. CDR3 nucleotide sequence: TGTGCCAGCTCATTTGGACAGGATGAAAAACTGTTTTTT. The genes are TRBV18 and TRBJ1-4; 7 nucleotides agree with TRBD1. Germline CDR1 and CDR2: KGHSH and LQKENI. J lost 6 bases, V lost 5 bases, and 3 bases had no gene match. CDR3 length: 13 residues.

The chain recombines TRBV29-1 with TRBJ2-5, with D maybe TRBD1 (7 bases). CDR3 size: 14 residues. The V end lost 3 bases, the J end lost 2 bases, and 13 bases lay between the germline ends. The germline CDR1 and CDR2 sequences are SQVTM and ANQGSEA. The CDR3 sequence is CSVDSRGRQETQYF. The CDR3 bases are TGCAGCGTTGATAGCAGGGGGAGGCAAGAGACCCAGTACTTC.

The chain combines TRBV9 with TRBJ1-3, with D possibly matching TRBD1 (6 bases). CDR1 is SGDLS and CDR2 is YYNGEE in the germline V gene. This CDR3 has 16 residues. Trimming pared 4 bases from V and 0 bases from J, leaving 14 bases between. Written as DNA, the CDR3 is TGTGCCAGCAGCCCCCAAGTAGGGGGCTCTGGAAACACCATATATTTT. Its translation is CASSPQVGGSGNTIYF.

This chain links TRBV27 with TRBJ1-1; TRBD1 might be the D (5 bases). The length of the CDR3 is 14 residues. Germline lookup yields CDR1 MNHEY and CDR2 SMNVEV (reference sequence). Trimming shortened V by 4 bases and J by 5 bases, and 14 bases separated the two germline ends. DNA of the CDR3: TGTGCCAGCAGTTCCCGTCAGGGTTGGACTGAAGCTTTCTTT. This codes for CASSSRQGWTEAFF.

The J gene is TRBJ1-1, the V gene TRBV19; tentatively, D is TRBD1 (5 bases). This CDR3 has 13 residues. Looked up from germline, CDR1 is LNHDA and CDR2 is SQIVND (reference sequence). V dropped 4 bases and J dropped 2 bases, with 8 bases sitting between them. DNA of the CDR3: TGTGCCAGTAGTACGACAGCTAACACTGAAGCTTTCTTT. It translates to CASSTTANTEAFF.

Notes on this clone: Sequence at one end of the junction differs from germline and may be a read error. The chain employs TRBV28 and TRBJ1-6, with 9 bases fitting TRBD1. The CDR3 spans 13 residues. Germline V gene lookup returns CDR1 MDHEN and CDR2 SYDVKM. The CDR3 DNA sequence: TGTGCCAGCGGTTTACAGGGGGCTTCACCCCTCCACTTT. It translates to CASGLQGASPLHF.

The chain links TRBV29-1 to TRBJ1-4, with D unresolved. Trimming stripped 6 bases from V and 4 bases from J, with 15 bases between. Per the germline V gene, CDR1 is SQVTM and CDR2 is ANQGSEA. The CDR3 is 14 residues long. The CDR3, as DNA: TGCAGCGTCGTCGACCAGCAGATTAATGAAAAACTGTTTTTT. Amino acids: CSVVDQQINEKLFF.

This clone was counted once. Other DNA sequences in this sample translate to the same CDR3. V is TRBV6-5 and J is TRBJ1-1; the D gene is possibly TRBD1 (5 bases). CDR3 length: 13 residues. CDR1 is MNHEY, CDR2 SVGAGI, per germline. Trimming cost V 2 bases and J 2 bases, with 6 bases left between them. CDR3 amino acids: CASSYQGNTEAFF. CDR3 DNA sequence: TGTGCCAGCAGTTACCAGGGAAACACTGAAGCTTTCTTT.

The chain employs TRBV12-3 or TRBV12-4 and TRBJ1-1; possibly TRBD1 for D (5 bases). The V end was cut by 7 bases, the J end by 4 bases, with 10 bases between. This CDR3 has 12 amino acids. CDR3 sequence reads: CASTRRGTEAFF. The CDR3 DNA follows: TGTGCCAGCACCCGGAGGGGCACTGAAGCTTTCTTT.

In DNA form, the CDR3 reads TGTGCCAGCAGCTTAGCGCAGTTCTCCTACAATGAGCAGTTCTTC. Translation: CASSLAQFSYNEQFF. This chain connects TRBV7-8 to TRBJ2-1; D gene unclear. CDR1 is SGHVS, CDR2 FQNEAQ, per germline. CDR3 length equals 15 residues. V shed 0 bases and J shed 0 bases, with 6 bases lying between them.

The V call is TRBV18, the J call TRBJ1-3, with a weak D call TRBD1 (5 bases). The V and J ends lost 0 bases and 0 bases respectively, with 6 bases between them. The CDR3 is made up of 15 amino acids. Looked up from germline, CDR1 is KGHSH and CDR2 is LQKENI. CDR3 nucleotide sequence: TGTGCCAGCTCACCACCGGGGCCCTCTGGAAACACCATATATTTT. Its translation is CASSPPGPSGNTIYF.

The chain has TRBV7-9 and TRBJ2-1; 9 bases are shared with TRBD1. The CDR3 totals 13 residues. J lost 6 bases, V lost 5 bases, and 2 bases had no gene match. Germline loops: CDR1 SEHNR, CDR2 FQNEAQ (reference sequence). The CDR3 protein is CASSRQGGNEQFF. DNA of the CDR3: TGTGCCAGCAGCCGACAGGGGGGCAATGAGCAGTTCTTC.

The chain recombines TRBV12-3 or TRBV12-4 with TRBJ1-5; no firm D call. Trimming took off 2 bases at V and 6 bases at J, with 2 bases between the two ends. This CDR3 comprises 11 residues. The CDR3 region is CASSLSQPQHF. In DNA form, the CDR3 reads TGTGCCAGCAGTTTAAGTCAGCCCCAGCATTTT.

The CDR3 DNA is TGTGCCAGCAGCTGGGGGTACGGGAAGGGGGCGAGTGATGGGGCCAACGTCCTGACTTTC. Its translation: CASSWGYGKGASDGANVLTF. The rearrangement links TRBV5-4 to TRBJ2-6; 7 nucleotides agree with TRBD1. The CDR3 consists of 20 residues. Germline V CDR1 and CDR2: SGHNT, YYREEE (reference sequence). The V and J ends lost 3 bases and 3 bases, in that order; junction bases with no gene match: 18.

This chain links TRBV5-1 with TRBJ1-1; tentatively, D is TRBD1 (6 bases). The germline V and J ends were trimmed by 1 base and 9 bases, with 10 bases remaining between them. The CDR3 extends over 12 amino acids. Per germline, CDR1 SGHRS and CDR2 YFSETQ. The CDR3: CASSLKGGKAFF. CDR3 bases: TGCGCCAGCAGCTTGAAAGGGGGGAAAGCTTTCTTT. The variable domain in full, with the rest retrieved from reference TRBV5-1 and TRBJ1-1, is KAGVTQTPRYLIKTRGQQVTLSCSPISGHRSVSWYQQTPGQGLQFLFEYFSETQRNKGNFPGRFSGRQFSNSRSEMNVSTLELGDSALYLCASSLKGGKAFFGQGTRLTVV.

The rearrangement uses TRBV5-8 and TRBJ1-4; D remains ambiguous. The CDR3 is 13 residues long. V lost 4 bases and J 0 bases, leaving 4 bases between the germline ends. The germline V gene has CDR1 SGHTS and CDR2 YDEGEE. The CDR3 reads CASSTATNEKLFF. CDR3 DNA: TGTGCCAGCAGCACTGCAACTAATGAAAAACTGTTTTTT.

This clone was recorded only once. The chain joins TRBV25-1 to TRBJ1-1; tentative D call: TRBD1 (5 bases). V was cut by 5 bases and J by 6 bases, with 13 bases left in between. This CDR3 spans 13 amino acids. The germline gives CDR1 MGHDK, CDR2 SYGVNS. The DNA for the CDR3 is TGTGCCAGCAGTTTCAGCGGGGGAGCTGAAGCTTTCTTT. It translates to CASSFSGGAEAFF.